The 32 T cell receptor beta chains presented below share a single source sample, sequenced in a study of cytomegalovirus exposure and HLA in healthy donors (dated by TCRdb to 2015 to 2018). Library generation was performed with the immunoSEQ multiplex PCR assay. As stored in TCRdb, this immuneACCESS dataset retains in-frame rearrangements with V and J assigned. A fraction of the clones does not appear; measured against another copy, unresolved V genes explain less than half of the discrepancy, and the remainder lacks a known reason. For this sample there are some 350,000 clones; 87% appear just once. 0.95% to 1.5% of the sample is held by the ten biggest clonotypes. The sample was PBMCs. The receptor source for this set is a woman aged 25 to 45 in good health and CMV-seropositive.

The chain is built from TRBV30 and TRBJ2-2; D remains unclear. The CDR3 is made up of 12 amino acids. V lost 0 bases and J lost 6, with 5 bases in between. Germline V CDR1 and CDR2: GTSNPN, SVGIG (reference sequence). CDR3 nucleotides: TGTGCCTGGAGTGTATTGGCCGGGGAGCTGTTTTTT. Its protein product is CAWSVLAGELFF.

The chain employs TRBV5-6 and TRBJ1-2; 8 bases are a match to TRBD1. With V trimmed by 2 bases and J by 4 bases, 4 bases remained unmatched. The CDR3 sequence is 14 residues long. From germline, CDR1 is SGHDT and CDR2 YYEEEE. CDR3 bases: TGTGCCAGCAGCTTCGGACAGGGTCCCTATGGCTACACCTTC. It yields the protein CASSFGQGPYGYTF.

The CDR3: CASSFAHEQYF. CDR3 DNA sequence: TGTGCCAGCAGTTTTGCCCACGAGCAGTACTTC. This rearrangement joins TRBV28 to TRBJ2-7; D unresolved. The CDR3 consists of 11 residues. CDR1 is MDHEN and CDR2 is SYDVKM in the germline V gene. The ends were cut back, 3 bases at V and 5 bases at J, with 5 bases in the middle.

The V call is TRBV9, the J call TRBJ2-7; 7 bases match TRBD1. V shed 0 bases, J shed 3 bases, and the junction held 6 bases outside the gene matches. CDR3 length: 15 residues. The germline V gene has CDR1 SGDLS and CDR2 YYNGEE. The DNA for the CDR3 is TGTGCCAGCAGCGTAGCGCCCACAGGGGTCTACGAGCAGTACTTC. Its protein product is CASSVAPTGVYEQYF.

This sequence joins TRBV7-8 and TRBJ1-2; a weak D match, TRBD1 (5 bases). Trimming pared 1 base from V and 3 bases from J, leaving 12 bases between. There are 15 residues in the CDR3. Germline V gene data show CDR1 as SGHVS and CDR2 as FQNEAQ. As DNA, the CDR3 is TGTGCCAGCAGCTTAGGGGGACGGGCTGACTATGGCTACACCTTC. Translation: CASSLGGRADYGYTF.

This CDR3 is CASSEPSALYTF. The CDR3 nucleotides are TGTGCCAGCAGTGAACCCTCGGCTCTTTACACCTTC. This chain joins TRBV6-1 and TRBJ1-2; D unclear. V was clipped by 2 bases and J by 11 bases, with 12 bases between them. CDR3 size: 12 residues. CDR1 is MNHNS and CDR2 is SASEGT in the germline V gene.

This rearrangement joins TRBV19 to TRBJ2-7, with 11 positions matching TRBD2. Germline V gene data show CDR1 as LNHDA and CDR2 as SQIVND (reference sequence). The V and J ends lost 8 bases and 3 bases, in that order; junction bases with no gene match: 3. This CDR3 region has 13 residues. The CDR3 coding sequence is TGTGCCAGTCTCGGGACTAGCGGCTACGAGCAGTACTTC. Translated, it gives CASLGTSGYEQYF.

The chain is built from TRBV6-1 and TRBJ1-6; D is unresolved. V was cut by 2 bases and J by 7 bases, with 6 bases left in between. This CDR3 has 13 amino acids. CDR1 and CDR2 from the germline V gene are MNHNS and SASEGT. The CDR3 protein is CASSESHNSPLHF. The CDR3 DNA reads TGTGCCAGCAGTGAATCCCACAATTCACCCCTCCACTTT.

The V and J genes are TRBV4-3 and TRBJ2-5; D is perhaps TRBD1 (5 bases). Germline CDR1 LGHNA, CDR2 YSLEER. V gave up 0 bases and J gave up 2 bases, with 10 bases separating them. The CDR3 has 15 amino acids. The CDR3 DNA is TGCGCCAGCAGCCAAGATAGGGGTAGTCAAGAGACCCAGTACTTC. It translates to CASSQDRGSQETQYF.

The chain has TRBV2 and TRBJ1-3; D is possibly TRBD1 (5 bases). Germline loops: CDR1 SNHLY, CDR2 FYNNEI. This CDR3 has 16 amino acids. Trimming shortened V by 4 bases and J by 1 base, and 14 bases separated the two germline ends. DNA of the CDR3: TGTGCCAGCAGTGTCCGTCCAGGGAAGTCTGGAAACACCATATATTTT. Protein sequence: CASSVRPGKSGNTIYF.

This clone was recorded only once. The genes are TRBV11-3 and TRBJ2-1; D gene unclear. The germline V gene has CDR1 SGHNT and CDR2 YENEEA. This CDR3 is 12 amino acids long. The V end was cut by 3 bases, the J end by 5 bases, with 5 bases between. The CDR3 reads CASSFLDNEQFF. The CDR3 DNA follows: TGTGCCAGCAGCTTTTTAGACAATGAGCAGTTCTTC.

This chain uses TRBV5-4 with TRBJ2-7; 8 positions agree with TRBD2. Germline V CDR1 and CDR2: SGHNT, YYREEE (reference sequence). The V segment lost 0 bases and the J segment 2 bases; nucleotides outside the gene matches: 4. The CDR3 runs to 15 residues. CDR3 DNA: TGTGCCAGCAGCTTGGCGGGGGGGGGCCCCTACGAGCAGTACTTC. As protein: CASSLAGGGPYEQYF.

The rearrangement joins TRBV27 to TRBJ2-7; 7 bases match TRBD1. The CDR3 length is 15 residues. CDR1 is MNHEY and CDR2 is SMNVEV in the germline V gene (reference sequence). Germline trimming cut 5 bases from V and 2 bases from J; bases unmatched to any gene: 9. CDR3 nucleotides: TGTGCCAGCAGTCCTCGGACAGGCCGCGCCTACGAGCAGTACTTC. Encoded protein: CASSPRTGRAYEQYF.

This chain joins TRBV4-1 and TRBJ1-6, with no clear D. This CDR3 spans 16 amino acids. CDR1 MGHRA and CDR2 YSYEKL come from the germline V gene. The V end lost 1 base, the J end lost 2 bases, and 9 bases lay between the germline ends. The CDR3 loop reads CASSQGFVPYNSPLHF. The CDR3 nucleotides are TGCGCCAGCAGCCAAGGGTTTGTCCCCTATAATTCACCCCTCCACTTT.

This chain links TRBV29-1 with TRBJ2-7, with a tentative D call TRBD1 (6 bases). This CDR3 has 12 amino acids. The germline V and J ends were trimmed by 0 bases and 3 bases, with 6 bases remaining between them. Germline CDR1 and CDR2: SQVTM and ANQGSEA. CDR3 loop: CSVEDRGYEQYF. CDR3 sequence (DNA): TGCAGCGTTGAAGACAGGGGCTACGAGCAGTACTTC.

The chain is built from TRBV9 and TRBJ2-1; D is unresolved. The CDR3 extends over 15 amino acids. From germline, CDR1 is SGDLS and CDR2 YYNGEE. The V gene lost 0 bases and the J gene lost 7 bases, with 14 bases spanning the gap. CDR3 amino acids: CASSVEQTVRNEQFF. The CDR3 DNA sequence: TGTGCCAGCAGCGTAGAACAGACGGTTAGGAATGAGCAGTTCTTC.

The rearrangement joins TRBV7-3 to TRBJ1-2; D remains ambiguous. There are 15 residues in the CDR3. Germline V CDR1 and CDR2: SGHTA, FQGTGA. V was cut by 2 bases and J by 10 bases, with 20 bases left in between. CDR3 bases: TGTGCCAGCAGCTTAGGGCTCTCCACCAAGGATAACTACACCTTC. Its translation: CASSLGLSTKDNYTF.

This clone came up once. The V and J genes are TRBV5-1 and TRBJ1-4, with 10 bases that match TRBD1. Germline V gene data show CDR1 as SGHRS and CDR2 as YFSETQ. The CDR3 runs 20 residues. J gave up 0 bases and V 5 bases, and 16 bases lay outside the gene matches. This chain's CDR3 is CASSYRTRDRGEATNEKLFF. CDR3 DNA: TGCGCCAGCAGTTACCGAACCCGGGACAGGGGTGAGGCAACTAATGAAAAACTGTTTTTT.

The rearrangement joins TRBV28 to TRBJ2-3, with 10 bases matching TRBD2. This CDR3 is built from 19 residues. Germline CDR1 is MDHEN and CDR2 is SYDVKM. V shed 1 base and J 0 bases; nucleotides not matched to a gene: 10. CDR3 sequence (DNA): TGTGCCAGCAGTTTATTTATCGGACTAGCGGATGCTAGCACAGATACGCAGTATTTT. As protein: CASSLFIGLADASTDTQYF.

J is TRBJ2-1 and V is TRBV2; TRBD1 is a possible D gene (5 bases). Germline loops: CDR1 SNHLY, CDR2 FYNNEI. Deletions cut 7 bases from V and 7 bases from J, with 11 bases between. CDR3 size: 12 residues. The CDR3 reads CASNPPGNEQFF. In DNA, the CDR3 is TGTGCCAGCAACCCCCCAGGGAATGAGCAGTTCTTC.

The rearrangement joins TRBV29-1 to TRBJ1-5; D is unresolved. Germline assignment: CDR1 SQVTM and CDR2 ANQGSEA. The CDR3 sequence is 13 residues long. With 4 bases removed from V and 6 bases from J, the gap between germline ends came to 13 bases. In DNA form, the CDR3 reads TGCAGCGTTGCACGTGAACCGGGTCAGCCCCAGCATTTT. This gives the protein CSVAREPGQPQHF.

The V and J genes are TRBV6-1 and TRBJ1-2, with 10 bases that match TRBD1. The CDR3 extends over 14 amino acids. Germline-derived CDR1 and CDR2 are MNHNS and SASEGT. V was pared by 4 bases and J by 4 bases, with 3 bases of the junction left unmatched. CDR3 bases: TGTGCCAGCAGTGCACGGACAGGGGGCTATGGCTACACCTTC. It is translated as CASSARTGGYGYTF.

The V gene is TRBV9, the J gene TRBJ2-7; 9 nucleotides agree with TRBD1. There are 15 residues in the CDR3. Germline CDR1 is SGDLS and CDR2 is YYNGEE. The V gene end was trimmed by 0 bases and the J gene end by 5 bases; junction bases not matched to a gene: 6. The DNA for the CDR3 is TGTGCCAGCAGCGTAGGTGGGGACAGGGTCAACGAGCAGTACTTC. It encodes CASSVGGDRVNEQYF. The whole variable domain, filled in from reference TRBV9 and TRBJ2-7, reads DSGVTQTPKHLITATGQRVTLRCSPRSGDLSVYWYQQSLDQGLQFLIQYYNGEERAKGNILERFSAQQFPDLHSELNLSSLELGDSALYFCASSVGGDRVNEQYFGPGTRLTVT.

This rearrangement joins TRBV9 to TRBJ2-3; TRBD2 matches at 9 bases. J lost 6 bases, V lost 2 bases, and 7 bases had no gene match. The CDR3 is made up of 15 amino acids. Germline CDR1 reads SGDLS; CDR2 reads YYNGEE. The CDR3 DNA sequence: TGTGCCAGCAGCGTTGCTGCGGGAGGGTACGATACGCAGTATTTT. This codes for CASSVAAGGYDTQYF.

This sequence joins TRBV5-1 and TRBJ2-3; 9 nucleotides align to TRBD2. Per the germline V gene, CDR1 is SGHRS and CDR2 is YFSETQ. This CDR3 contains 16 residues. The junction had 4 bases not matched to a gene; V was cut back by 0 bases and J by 2 bases. CDR3 bases: TGCGCCAGCAGCTTGGGCTCTAGCGGGACCACAGATACGCAGTATTTT. Its protein is CASSLGSSGTTDTQYF.

Here the CDR3 DNA reads TGTGCCAGCAGCTCCGGACAGGCCGCAACTAATGAAAAACTGTTTTTT. It translates to CASSSGQAATNEKLFF. J is TRBJ1-4 and V is TRBV5-6, with TRBD1 identical over 7 bases. The CDR3 has 16 amino acids. The V and J ends lost 3 bases and 0 bases, in that order; junction bases with no gene match: 5. From germline, CDR1 is SGHDT and CDR2 YYEEEE.

V is TRBV30 and J is TRBJ2-7; the match to TRBD2 covers 7 bases. The germline gives CDR1 GTSNPN, CDR2 SVGIG (reference sequence). The length of the CDR3 is 14 residues. Trimming at V came to 0 bases and at J to 2 bases, leaving 4 bases not matched to a gene. The CDR3 region is CAWSVWGGPYEQYF. The CDR3 DNA reads as TGTGCCTGGAGTGTATGGGGGGGACCCTACGAGCAGTACTTC.

On this clone itself: The sample holds other DNA sequences that translate to the same CDR3. This chain connects TRBV5-1 to TRBJ2-7, with 10 bases fitting TRBD1. The germline gives CDR1 SGHRS, CDR2 YFSETQ. CDR3 length: 15 amino acids. The V segment lost 1 base and the J segment 1 base; nucleotides outside the gene matches: 2. The CDR3 bases are TGCGCCAGCAGCTTGACGGGACAGGGGTCCTACGAGCAGTACTTC. This codes for CASSLTGQGSYEQYF.

The chain links TRBV28 to TRBJ2-7, with D maybe TRBD2 (6 bases). The CDR3 contains 15 residues. CDR1 and CDR2 (germline): MDHEN, SYDVKM. V lost 5 bases to trimming and J lost 3 bases, with 17 bases between them. CDR3: CASSNAGAGGYEQYF. CDR3 DNA: TGTGCCAGCAGTAATGCCGGGGCCGGGGGCTACGAGCAGTACTTC.

The rearrangement joins TRBV30 to TRBJ2-1; 9 positions agree with TRBD1. V dropped 3 bases and J dropped 12; count of bases not matched to a gene: 12. The CDR3 is made up of 14 amino acids. Looked up from germline, CDR1 is GTSNPN and CDR2 is SVGIG (reference sequence). CDR3 region: CAWRDAGQGRRQFF. Here the CDR3 DNA reads TGTGCCTGGAGGGATGCAGGACAGGGGAGAAGGCAGTTCTTC.

The V gene is TRBV6-1, the J gene TRBJ1-1; TRBD1 is a possible D gene (5 bases). Trimming took 3 bases from V and 5 from J, leaving 16 bases between them. The CDR3 has 15 residues. CDR1 is MNHNS and CDR2 is SASEGT in the germline V gene. The CDR3 DNA follows: TGTGCCAGCAGTGAGACGGTTCAGGGAAATACTGAAGCTTTCTTT. Protein product: CASSETVQGNTEAFF.

The rearrangement links TRBV2 to TRBJ1-5; D is uncertain. Deletions cut 2 bases from V and 3 bases from J, with 8 bases between. There are 14 residues in the CDR3. Germline CDR1 reads SNHLY; CDR2 reads FYNNEI. The CDR3 here is CASSESSVNQPQHF. The CDR3, as DNA: TGTGCCAGCAGTGAATCGTCAGTCAATCAGCCCCAGCATTTT.